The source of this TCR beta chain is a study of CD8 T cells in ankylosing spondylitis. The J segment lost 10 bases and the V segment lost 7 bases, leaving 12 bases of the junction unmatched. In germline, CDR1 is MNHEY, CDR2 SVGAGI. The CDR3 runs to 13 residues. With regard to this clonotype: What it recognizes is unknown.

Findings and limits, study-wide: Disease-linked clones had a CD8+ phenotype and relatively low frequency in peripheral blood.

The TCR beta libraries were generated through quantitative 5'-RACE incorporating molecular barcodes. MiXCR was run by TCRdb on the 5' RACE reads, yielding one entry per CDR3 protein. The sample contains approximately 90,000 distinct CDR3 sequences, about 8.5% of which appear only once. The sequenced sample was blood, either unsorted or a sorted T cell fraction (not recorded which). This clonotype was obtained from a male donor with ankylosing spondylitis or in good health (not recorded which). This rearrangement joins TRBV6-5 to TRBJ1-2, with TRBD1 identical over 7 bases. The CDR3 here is CASTPGQDVHYTF. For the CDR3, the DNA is TGTGCCAGCACCCCTGGACAGGACGTCCACTACACCTTC.